The clone carrying this T cell receptor (beta chain) has just a few counts. Its antigen is unknown. This sample stems from a study of beta chain features in type 1 diabetes. Study background: All samples together contributed more than 90,000,000 sorted cells for examination. General observations from the study: Reduced insertions and increased deletions marked VDJ junctions in type 1 diabetes patients. Naive, central memory and regulatory TCRB repertoires appeared more similar among patients than healthy donors. Type 1 diabetes patients had moderately but significantly shorter TCRB CDR3s in all four CD4+ subsets.

Germline V gene data show CDR1 as MDHEN and CDR2 as SYDVKM. J was trimmed by 5 bases and V by 6 bases; bases with no gene match: 13. This CDR3 is 16 amino acids long. Since all of the isolated RNA was reverse transcribed, expressed TCRB transcripts were what got sequenced. TCRdb keeps only in-frame clones here, not all; method: immunoSEQ multiplex PCR. The repertoire holds 200,000 to 250,000 clones, roughly 16% seen once, with roughly 0.08% in the top ten. Over 95% purity was reached by all sorted populations. This chain links TRBV28 with TRBJ2-3, with 8 bases fitting TRBD2. The sample consisted of naive CD4+ T cells from blood. This TCR derives from a man in his thirties or forties with type 1 diabetes. As DNA, the CDR3 is TGTGCCAGCAGGGTGGGGAAGCGGGAGAGGGTAGATACGCAGTATTTT. Amino acid sequence: CASRVGKRERVDTQYF.